The clone carrying this T cell receptor (beta chain) was observed once. Germline assignment: CDR1 SGHAT and CDR2 FQNNGV. Trimming stripped 5 bases from V and 7 bases from J, with 12 bases between. The CDR3 is 13 residues long. Only in-frame clones appear in the TCRdb table, and some are missing; sequencing was by immunoSEQ multiplex PCR. The table shows 400,000 to 550,000 clones, with around nine tenths occurring only once. This entry belongs to a study of blood T cell repertoires in COVID-19. Study summary: Researchers got acute and convalescent COVID-19 samples from the United States, Italy and Spain.

J is TRBJ1-5 and V is TRBV11-2; the D is unclear. Sequencing used peripheral blood. This clonotype was sampled from a woman aged 25 to 39 with acute or convalescent COVID-19. This CDR3 is CASSAYEFQPQHF. CDR3 bases: TGTGCCAGCAGCGCCTACGAGTTCCAGCCCCAGCATTTT.